The sequence of this T cell receptor (beta chain) was determined in a study of cytomegalovirus exposure and HLA in healthy donors. Study results and limitations: One cluster of highly shared sequence variants probably arose as a sequencing artifact.

The germline V and J ends were trimmed by 5 bases and 1 base, with 12 bases remaining between them. Germline V gene data show CDR1 as SEHNR and CDR2 as FQNEAQ (reference sequence). This CDR3 spans 15 amino acids. Use of 60 Vbeta and 13 Jbeta primers characterized the PCR. The method was immunoSEQ multiplex PCR; TCRdb's version includes in-frame clones alone and lacks a portion of them. In the table there are 95,000 to 150,000 clones, 66% of which are singletons. As to this clone: Its cognate antigen is unknown.

Sequencing input: PBMCs. This clonotype was obtained from a man younger than 35 in good health and CMV-seronegative. The rearrangement joins TRBV7-9 to TRBJ1-5; D possibly corresponds to TRBD1 (6 bases). In DNA, the CDR3 is TGTGCCAGCAGCCCCACGGGGGGCAGCAATCAGCCCCAGCATTTT. It specifies CASSPTGGSNQPQHF.